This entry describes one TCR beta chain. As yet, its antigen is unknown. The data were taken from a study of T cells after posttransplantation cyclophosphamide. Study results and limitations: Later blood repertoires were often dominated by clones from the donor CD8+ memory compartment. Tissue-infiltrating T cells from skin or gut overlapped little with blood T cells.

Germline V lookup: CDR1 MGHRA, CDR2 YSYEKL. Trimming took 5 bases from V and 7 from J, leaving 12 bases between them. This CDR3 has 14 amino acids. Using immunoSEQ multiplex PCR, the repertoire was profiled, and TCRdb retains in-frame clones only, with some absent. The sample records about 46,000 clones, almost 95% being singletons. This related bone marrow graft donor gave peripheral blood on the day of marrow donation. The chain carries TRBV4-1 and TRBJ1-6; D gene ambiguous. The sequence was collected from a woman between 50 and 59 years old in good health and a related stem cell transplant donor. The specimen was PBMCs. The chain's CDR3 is CASSSMSVNSPLHF. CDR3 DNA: TGCGCCAGCAGCTCCATGTCGGTCAATTCACCCCTCCACTTT.